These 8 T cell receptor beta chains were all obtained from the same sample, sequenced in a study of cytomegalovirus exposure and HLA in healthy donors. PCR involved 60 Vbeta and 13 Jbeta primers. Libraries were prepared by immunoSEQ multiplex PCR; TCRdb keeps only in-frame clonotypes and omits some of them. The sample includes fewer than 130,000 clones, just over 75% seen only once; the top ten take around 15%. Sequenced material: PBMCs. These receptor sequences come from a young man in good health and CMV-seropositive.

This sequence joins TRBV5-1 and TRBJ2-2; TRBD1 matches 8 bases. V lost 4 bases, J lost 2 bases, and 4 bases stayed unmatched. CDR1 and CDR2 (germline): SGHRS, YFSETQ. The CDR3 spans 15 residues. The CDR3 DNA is TGCGCCAGCAGCAAGACAGGGGAAAACACCGGGGAGCTGTTTTTT. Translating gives CASSKTGENTGELFF. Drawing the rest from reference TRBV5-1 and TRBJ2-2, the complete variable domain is KAGVTQTPRYLIKTRGQQVTLSCSPISGHRSVSWYQQTPGQGLQFLFEYFSETQRNKGNFPGRFSGRQFSNSRSEMNVSTLELGDSALYLCASSKTGENTGELFFGEGSRLTVL.

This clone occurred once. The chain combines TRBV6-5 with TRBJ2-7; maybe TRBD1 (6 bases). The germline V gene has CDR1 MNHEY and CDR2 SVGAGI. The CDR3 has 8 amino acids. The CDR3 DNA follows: TGTGCTCCCAGGGGGCAGTACTTC. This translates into CAPRGQYF.

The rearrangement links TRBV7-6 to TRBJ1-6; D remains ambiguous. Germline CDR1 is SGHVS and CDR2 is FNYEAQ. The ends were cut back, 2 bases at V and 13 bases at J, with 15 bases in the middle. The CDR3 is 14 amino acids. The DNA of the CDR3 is TGTGCCAGCAGCTTAATGTCAGAGGGTGGGCCCCTCCACTTT. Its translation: CASSLMSEGGPLHF.

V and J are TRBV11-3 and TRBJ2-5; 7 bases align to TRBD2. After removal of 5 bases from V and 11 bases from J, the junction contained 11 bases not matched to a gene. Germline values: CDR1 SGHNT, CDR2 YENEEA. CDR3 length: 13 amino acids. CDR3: CASSPGPLREQYF. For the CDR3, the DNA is TGTGCCAGCAGCCCGGGCCCCCTGCGGGAGCAGTACTTC.

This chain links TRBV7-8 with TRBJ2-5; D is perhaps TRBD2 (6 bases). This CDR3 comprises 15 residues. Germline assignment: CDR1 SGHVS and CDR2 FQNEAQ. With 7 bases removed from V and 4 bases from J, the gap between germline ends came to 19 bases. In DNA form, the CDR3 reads TGTGCCAGCACCCTTTGGGCGGGGTTTCGAGAGACCCAGTACTTC. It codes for CASTLWAGFRETQYF.

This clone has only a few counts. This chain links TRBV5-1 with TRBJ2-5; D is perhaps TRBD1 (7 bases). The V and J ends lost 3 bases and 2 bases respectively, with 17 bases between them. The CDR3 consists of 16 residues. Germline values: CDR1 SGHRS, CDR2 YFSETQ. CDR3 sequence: CASSSRQGGSQETQYF. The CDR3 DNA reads TGCGCCAGCAGCTCCCGGCAGGGGGGAAGTCAAGAGACCCAGTACTTC.

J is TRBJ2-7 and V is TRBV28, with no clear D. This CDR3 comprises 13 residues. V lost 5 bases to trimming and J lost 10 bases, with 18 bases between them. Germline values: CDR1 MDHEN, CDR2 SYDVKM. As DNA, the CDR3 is TGTGCCAGCAGTCGACCCGGCACGACATCCCAGTACTTC. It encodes CASSRPGTTSQYF. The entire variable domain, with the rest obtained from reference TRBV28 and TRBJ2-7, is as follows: DVKVTQSSRYLVKRTGEKVFLECVQDMDHENMFWYRQDPGLGLRLIYFSYDVKMKEKGDIPEGYSVSREKKERFSLILESASTNQTSMYLCASSRPGTTSQYFGPGTRLTVT.

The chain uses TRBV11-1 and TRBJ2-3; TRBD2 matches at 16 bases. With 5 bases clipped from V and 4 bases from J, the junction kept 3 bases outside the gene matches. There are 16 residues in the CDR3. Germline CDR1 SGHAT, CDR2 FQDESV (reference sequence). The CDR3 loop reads CASSRGTSGGADTQYF. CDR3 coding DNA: TGTGCCAGCAGCAGAGGGACTAGCGGGGGGGCAGATACGCAGTATTTT.